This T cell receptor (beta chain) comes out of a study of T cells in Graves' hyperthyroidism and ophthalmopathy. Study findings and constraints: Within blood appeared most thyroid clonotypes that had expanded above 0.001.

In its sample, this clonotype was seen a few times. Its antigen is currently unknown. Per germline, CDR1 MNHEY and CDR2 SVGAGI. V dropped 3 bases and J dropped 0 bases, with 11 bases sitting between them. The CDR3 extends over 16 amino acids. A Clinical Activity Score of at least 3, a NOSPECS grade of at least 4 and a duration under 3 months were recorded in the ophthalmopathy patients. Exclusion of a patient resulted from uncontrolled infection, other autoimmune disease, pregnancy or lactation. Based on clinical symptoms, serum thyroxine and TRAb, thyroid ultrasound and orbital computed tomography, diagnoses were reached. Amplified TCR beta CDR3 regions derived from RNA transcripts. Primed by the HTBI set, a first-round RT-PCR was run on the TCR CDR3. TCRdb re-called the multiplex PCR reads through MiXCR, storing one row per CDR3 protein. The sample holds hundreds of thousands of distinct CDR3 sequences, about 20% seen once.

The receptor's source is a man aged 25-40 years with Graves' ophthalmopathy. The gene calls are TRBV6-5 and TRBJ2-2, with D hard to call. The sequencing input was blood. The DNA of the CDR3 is TGTGCCAGCAGTTATCGTGGATCCTCGAACACCGGGGAGCTGTTTTTT. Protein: CASSYRGSSNTGELFF.